This T cell receptor beta chain was retrieved from a study of blood T cell repertoires in COVID-19. Overall study: COVID-19 samples from acute and convalescent phases originated in the United States, Italy and Spain.

The CDR3 length is 13 residues. Trimming took 6 bases from V and 4 from J, leaving 12 bases between them. Germline CDR1 LGHDT, CDR2 YNNKEL (reference sequence). Profiled with immunoSEQ multiplex PCR; TCRdb holds only in-frame clones, not every one. The sample lists 95,000 to 150,000 clones, 88% occurring once. Sequencing used peripheral blood. This TCR was recovered from a man aged 45-60 years with acute or convalescent COVID-19. The genes are TRBV3-1 (or the pseudogene TRBV3-2) and TRBJ1-1, with D hard to call. CDR3: CASRLIGGTEAFF. The CDR3 nucleotides are TGTGCCAGCAGATTAATAGGCGGCACTGAAGCTTTCTTT.